This T cell receptor beta chain stems from a study of blood T cell repertoires in COVID-19. Study information: Acute and convalescent COVID-19 samples came from the United States, Italy and Spain. The cDNA or gDNA used as material had been derived from T cells, B-cell-depleted T cells, or PBMCs.

Original methodology: Nucleated cell number was recorded as an estimate derived from reference gene primer amplification. Measured with immunoSEQ multiplex PCR; TCRdb has only the in-frame clones, and not every one. V and J calls and clone size are copied from that table; D and trimming were computed from the DNA. The table has 200,000 to 300,000 clones, approximately 85% seen once. The V and J ends lost 6 bases and 5 bases, in that order; junction bases with no gene match: 11. CDR1 is SGHAT, CDR2 FQNNGV, per germline. CDR3 size: 17 residues. Sample: peripheral blood. The source of this sequence is a woman between 70 and 85 years old with acute or convalescent COVID-19. V gene TRBV11-2 combines with J gene TRBJ1-6; 9 positions agree with TRBD1. In DNA, the CDR3 is TGTGCCAGCAGATCACTCCGTCGGACAGGGGATAATTCACCCCTCCACTTT. Its translation: CASRSLRRTGDNSPLHF. The full variable domain, rest sourced from reference TRBV11-2 and TRBJ1-6, is EAGVAQSPRYKIIEKRQSVAFWCNPISGHATLYWYQQILGQGPKLLIQFQNNGVVDDSQLPKDRFSAERLKGVDSTLKIQPAKLEDSAVYLCASRSLRRTGDNSPLHFGNGTRLTVT.